This T cell receptor (beta chain) is from a study of low-dose radiotherapy and immunotherapy resistance in tumors. This clonotype is medium-sized within its sample. TRAV- and TRBV-specific primers primed first-strand cDNA, covering alpha and beta chains. TCR amplification involved about 19 PCR cycles with a constant-region primer and V-primer adapter. TCRdb recomputed calls from the reads with MiXCR, one row per CDR3 protein. The sample yields tens of thousands of distinct CDR3 sequences, 17% seen once. Noted time point: after trial treatment. Treatment described: LDRT plus nivolumab, ipilimumab, low-dose cyclophosphamide and aspirin (RACIN trial). Trimming removed 0 bases at V and 0 bases at J, with 7 bases between. This CDR3 region has 14 residues. CDR1 and CDR2 from the germline V gene are SGHNT and YYREEE (reference sequence).

The sequence was obtained from a male donor with prostate cancer. Sequences were derived from PBMCs, sampled after low-dose radiotherapy plus immunotherapy. The rearrangement links TRBV5-4 to TRBJ2-7; D might be TRBD2 (5 bases). CDR3 region: CASSLARVSYEQYF. CDR3 nucleotide sequence: TGTGCCAGCAGCTTGGCGAGGGTCTCCTACGAGCAGTACTTC.